These 21 T cell receptor beta chains were all obtained from the same sample, sequenced in a study of molecular identifiers for immune sequencing clone quantification (dated by TCRdb to between 2018 and 2020). Library preparation used PCR. The sequencer listed for this sample is NextSeq 500. TCRdb redid the processing of the public reads, applying fastp at Q25 and MiXCR, and retained in-frame beta chains. A single entry per CDR3 protein holds the most common genes and DNA from its merged rows. Counted in this sample were hundreds of thousands of distinct CDR3 sequences; 25% of them appeared once. The ten biggest clones cover 0.78% of the sample. The sequenced material came from naive CD8+ T cells from blood, with Jurkat cell RNA spiked in. Read against the paper, the sample's cell subset or site label means: FACS-sorted CD8+CD4-CCR7+CD45RA+ naive T cells. The source is a human donor in good health. Some libraries in this study had Jurkat cell RNA spiked in.

This clonotype appeared many times. The chain couples TRBV6-2 or TRBV6-3 to TRBJ2-7, with TRBD1 as a possible D gene (6 bases). There are 14 residues in the CDR3. V was pared by 2 bases and J by 7 bases, with 15 bases between. Germline assignment: CDR1 MNHEY and CDR2 SVGEGT. CDR3: CASSYAGTIGEQYF. DNA for the CDR3: TGTGCCAGCAGTTACGCCGGGACAATAGGGGAGCAGTACTTC.

In this sample, this clonotype turned up many times. The chain carries TRBV2 and TRBJ2-3; a weak D match, TRBD2 (6 bases). The CDR3 is 16 residues long. CDR1 is SNHLY, CDR2 FYNNEI, per germline. V dropped 1 base and J dropped 2 bases, with 13 bases sitting between them. The CDR3 nucleotides read TGTGCCAGCAGTGAAGTCTCCGGGACTCCCACAGATACGCAGTATTTT. Translating gives CASSEVSGTPTDTQYF.

This clonotype has a handful of counts. The chain uses TRBV10-2 and TRBJ2-2; D assignment may be TRBD1 or TRBD2 (5 bases each). V dropped 2 bases and J dropped 4 bases, with 8 bases sitting between them. The CDR3 runs 14 residues. Germline lookup yields CDR1 WSHSY and CDR2 SAAADI. CDR3 residues: CASSEGTATGELFF. The CDR3 DNA reads TGCGCCAGCAGTGAGGGGACGGCCACCGGGGAGCTGTTTTTT.

There are a few counts of this clonotype. The chain employs TRBV15 and TRBJ1-2; D is ambiguous. The V gene lost 3 bases and the J gene lost 0 bases, with 8 bases spanning the gap. CDR1 LNHNV and CDR2 YYDKDF come from the germline V gene (reference sequence). CDR3 size: 14 residues. CDR3 amino acids: CATSRIGANYGYTF. The CDR3 DNA reads TGTGCCACCAGCAGGATCGGAGCTAACTATGGCTACACCTTC.

J is TRBJ2-7 and V is TRBV4-1; 13 bases match TRBD2. This CDR3 has 17 amino acids. The junction had 7 bases not matched to a gene; V was cut back by 0 bases and J by 5 bases. Germline values: CDR1 MGHRA, CDR2 YSYEKL. The CDR3 nucleotides read TGCGCCAGCAGCCAAGATCCGGGACTAGCGGGATTTAACGAGCAGTACTTC. It encodes CASSQDPGLAGFNEQYF.

The rearrangement links TRBV7-2 to TRBJ2-3; TRBD2 matches 8 bases. The CDR3 loop spans 16 amino acids. In germline, CDR1 is SGHTA, CDR2 FQGNSA. V lost 1 base, J lost 4 bases, and 7 bases stayed unmatched. CDR3 amino acids: CASSLGLGREADTQYF. Here the CDR3 DNA reads TGTGCCAGCAGCTTAGGCCTGGGGCGGGAGGCAGATACGCAGTATTTT.

To note about this clonotype: This may arise from a read error, as a much more abundant clone is one base away. The J gene is TRBJ1-1, the V gene TRBV7-6; D gene ambiguous. The V gene's germline CDR1 is SGHVS and CDR2 FNYEAQ. V gave up 1 base and J gave up 10 bases, with 16 bases separating them. The CDR3 runs 14 residues. This CDR3 is CASSLELYGVTAFF. In nucleotides, the CDR3 is TGTGCCAGCAGCTTAGAACTCTACGGCGTAACAGCTTTCTTT.

This clonotype has only a few counts. In DNA form, the CDR3 reads TGTGCCAGCACCCTCTTACAGACAGGACCGAACACTGAAGCTTTCTTT. Its protein is CASTLLQTGPNTEAFF. The V gene is TRBV9, the J gene TRBJ1-1; D possibly corresponds to TRBD1 (6 bases). Trimming cost V 6 bases and J 1 base, with 19 bases left between them. The CDR3 totals 16 residues. In germline, CDR1 is SGDLS, CDR2 YYNGEE. Supplemented by reference TRBV9 and TRBJ1-1, the full variable domain reads DSGVTQTPKHLITATGQRVTLRCSPRSGDLSVYWYQQSLDQGLQFLIQYYNGEERAKGNILERFSAQQFPDLHSELNLSSLELGDSALYFCASTLLQTGPNTEAFFGQGTRLTVV.

In this sample, this clonotype turned up many times. This chain uses TRBV4-1 with TRBJ1-1; 8 nucleotides line up with TRBD1. CDR1 and CDR2 (germline): MGHRA, YSYEKL. J lost 2 bases, V lost 4 bases, and 12 bases had no gene match. The CDR3 is 17 amino acids. The DNA for the CDR3 is TGCGCCAGCAGCCTAGAAGACTACAGGGGGTATAACACTGAAGCTTTCTTT. It yields the protein CASSLEDYRGYNTEAFF.

This clonotype occurred many times. As DNA, the CDR3 is TGCGCCAGCAGCCCGGACAGGACGACCTCCTACGAGCAGTACTTC. Its translation: CASSPDRTTSYEQYF. The V gene is TRBV4-3, the J gene TRBJ2-7, with 7 nucleotides matching TRBD1. J was trimmed by 0 bases and V by 4 bases; bases with no gene match: 6. This CDR3 is 15 amino acids long. Germline V lookup: CDR1 LGHNA, CDR2 YSLEER.

This clonotype was picked up many times. The chain has TRBV29-1 and TRBJ2-1; D possibly matches TRBD1 or TRBD2 (6 bases each). CDR1 SQVTM and CDR2 ANQGSEA come from the germline V gene. The CDR3 loop spans 16 amino acids. Trimming took off 0 bases at V and 9 bases at J, with 21 bases between the two ends. CDR3 nucleotides: TGCAGCGTTGAAGATCGTTACCTGGGGGGCGGAGGTGAGCAGTTCTTC. Its protein is CSVEDRYLGGGGEQFF.

For this clonotype: This clone may be a read error of a much larger clone one base away. The V call is TRBV7-3, the J call TRBJ2-1; perhaps D is TRBD1 or TRBD2 (5 bases each). The V end was cut by 5 bases, the J end by 12 bases, with 17 bases between. The CDR3 is 13 amino acids. Germline CDR1 is SGHTA and CDR2 is FQGTGA. The chain's CDR3 is CASSTGPGLGQFF. The CDR3 nucleotides are TGTGCCAGCAGCACGGGGCCGGGGCTCGGGCAGTTCTTC.

The sample holds many counts of this clonotype. CDR3 nucleotide sequence: TGTGCCAGCAGCGCCCGGGACATCGCCTACGAGCAGTACTTC. Its translation is CASSARDIAYEQYF. J is TRBJ2-7 and V is TRBV7-9, with a weak D call TRBD1 (6 bases). The ends were cut back, 5 bases at V and 2 bases at J, with 13 bases in the middle. Germline V gene data show CDR1 as SEHNR and CDR2 as FQNEAQ (reference sequence). The CDR3 spans 14 residues. Together with reference TRBV7-9 and TRBJ2-7, the CDR3 gives the full variable domain: DTGVSQNPRHKITKRGQNVTFRCDPISEHNRLYWYRQTLGQGPEFLTYFQNEAQLEKSRLLSDRFSAERPKGSFSTLEIQRTEQGDSAMYLCASSARDIAYEQYFGPGTRLTVT.

This clonotype has at least ten counts. The chain links TRBV29-1 to TRBJ2-2; D uncertain. CDR1 and CDR2 from the germline V gene are SQVTM and ANQGSEA. The V end lost 0 bases, the J end lost 5 bases, and 10 bases lay between the germline ends. The CDR3 covers 14 residues. The CDR3 sequence: CSVEDEGRTGELFF. Written as DNA, the CDR3 is TGCAGCGTTGAAGATGAAGGAAGAACCGGGGAGCTGTTTTTT.

About this clonotype: This likely comes from a read error, as the CDR3 has no conserved phenylalanine or tryptophan at its end. The gene calls are TRBV13 and TRBJ2-3, with D perhaps matching TRBD1 (6 bases). Trimming removed 5 bases from V and 4 bases from J, with 13 bases in between. Germline CDR1 reads PRHDT; CDR2 reads FYEKMQ (reference sequence). This CDR3 has 14 amino acids. CDR3 sequence (DNA): TGTGCCAGCAGCACAACAGGGTTTGCAGATACGCAGTATTTA. Its protein is CASSTTGFADTQYL.

This clonotype was counted at least ten times. The V and J genes are TRBV28 and TRBJ1-4; D not certain. Trimming took off 1 base at V and 7 bases at J, with 7 bases between the two ends. Germline CDR1 and CDR2: MDHEN and SYDVKM. The CDR3 consists of 13 residues. The CDR3 DNA sequence: TGTGCCAGCAGTTTATTTCCGGGTGAAAAACTGTTTTTT. Its translation: CASSLFPGEKLFF.

V gene TRBV27 combines with J gene TRBJ2-3; D is ambiguous. The CDR3 contains 16 residues. Germline CDR1 reads MNHEY; CDR2 reads SMNVEV (reference sequence). V dropped 9 bases and J dropped 2 bases, with 21 bases sitting between them. The CDR3 nucleotides are TGTGCCAGTAAACCCTGGCCCCTCAGGCCCACAGATACGCAGTATTTT. It yields the protein CASKPWPLRPTDTQYF.

A few counts support this clonotype. The rearrangement joins TRBV27 to TRBJ1-5; tentatively, D is TRBD1 (6 bases). V was cut by 4 bases and J by 4 bases, with 11 bases left in between. The CDR3 is 14 amino acids. Germline V lookup: CDR1 MNHEY, CDR2 SMNVEV (reference sequence). CDR3 loop: CASSWTVGNQPQHF. For the CDR3, the DNA is TGTGCCAGCAGTTGGACAGTCGGGAATCAGCCCCAGCATTTT.

This clonotype has at least ten counts. The final CDR3 position lacks the conserved phenylalanine or tryptophan, pointing to a likely read error. The limits of the CDR3 on the DNA are not certain, so only TCRdb's listed CDR3 is given. The rearrangement links TRBV4-1 to TRBJ1-1; the D call TRBD1 from the table was never checked on the DNA. Germline CDR1 is MGHRA and CDR2 is YSYEKL. The CDR3 spans 14 residues, counting both ends. CDR3 residues: CASSQFTGTGIEFG.

This clonotype was picked up many times. The rearrangement joins TRBV7-2 to TRBJ1-1; TRBD1 agrees at 7 bases. Looked up from germline, CDR1 is SGHTA and CDR2 is FQGNSA. This CDR3 is 15 amino acids long. V trimming: 2 bases; J trimming: 4 bases; junction bases outside the gene matches: 7. In DNA, the CDR3 is TGTGCCAGCAGCTTACAAGGGAAGGGGGCCACTGAAGCTTTCTTT. It translates to CASSLQGKGATEAFF.

In its sample, this clonotype was seen a few times. The V gene is TRBV4-3, the J gene TRBJ2-5; D could derive from TRBD1 or TRBD2 (6 bases each). Looked up from germline, CDR1 is LGHNA and CDR2 is YSLEER. V gave up 0 bases and J gave up 5 bases, with 16 bases separating them. This CDR3 spans 16 amino acids. CDR3 nucleotide sequence: TGCGCCAGCAGCCAAGACGGGTCTAGGGGGGACGAGACCCAGTACTTC. Residues: CASSQDGSRGDETQYF.